A selection of T cell receptor beta chains follows, all from one sample in a study of shared clonotypes between healthy human individuals. Generated by immunoSEQ multiplex PCR, the TCRdb table keeps only in-frame clones and is missing some. The sample has roughly 770,000 clones, 96% seen once. Sequenced: naive CD8+ T cells sorted from blood. Every receptor here comes from a man aged 25-45 years in good health. CDR3s include the opening cysteine and the closing phenylalanine or tryptophan. The D gene is left open where the match is weak. Clone size, where shown, is once, few, many, or a class for clones that have expanded.

cdr3_aa cdr3_nt v_call clone_size d_call j_call
CASSPRRDLNIKLFF TGTGCCAGCAGCCCGCGCAGGGACCTTAATATTAAACTGTTTTTT TRBV28 . . TRBJ1-4
CASSPTPAAVTDTQYF TGTGCCAGCAGCCCAACCCCCGCGGCAGTAACAGATACGCAGTATTTT TRBV9 . . TRBJ2-3
CASASITSGRHNEQFF TGTGCCAGCGCCTCTATTACTAGCGGGAGACACAATGAGCAGTTCTTC TRBV27 . TRBD2 TRBJ2-1
CATSLSGANVLTF TGTGCCACTTCGTTATCTGGGGCCAACGTCCTGACTTTC TRBV27 . . TRBJ2-6
CASRTSGESSYEQYF TGTGCCAGCAGAACTAGCGGTGAGAGCTCCTACGAGCAGTACTTC TRBV6-6 . TRBD2 TRBJ2-7
CASSAQGAWDTQYF TGTGCCAGCAGCGCACAGGGGGCCTGGGATACGCAGTATTTT TRBV28 . TRBD1 TRBJ2-3
CASTNEEAGDGYTF TGTGCCAGCACCAACGAGGAGGCCGGGGATGGCTACACCTTC TRBV7-9 . . TRBJ1-2
CASSGSQGGSSYEQYF TGCGCCAGCAGCGGATCACAGGGAGGAAGTTCCTACGAGCAGTACTTC TRBV5-1 . . TRBJ2-7
CASRNQGSPYNEQFF TGTGCCAGCAGGAATCAGGGATCCCCCTACAATGAGCAGTTCTTC TRBV7-9 . . TRBJ2-1
CASSLYFSGANVLTF TGTGCCAGCAGCTTATACTTCTCTGGGGCCAACGTCCTGACTTTC TRBV7-2 . . TRBJ2-6
CASSLTSGDQETQYF TGCGCCAGCAGCCTAACTAGCGGAGACCAAGAGACCCAGTACTTC TRBV4-1 . TRBD2 TRBJ2-5
CASSPEAGGHQETQYF TGTGCCAGCAGCCCAGAGGCGGGGGGCCACCAAGAGACCCAGTACTTC TRBV7-3 once TRBD2 TRBJ2-5
CASSPLDNGRLHF TGTGCCAGCTCACCACTGGATAATGGGCGACTCCACTTT TRBV18 . . TRBJ1-6
CASRESLNKMNTEAFF TGTGCCAGTAGGGAGTCCCTTAATAAGATGAACACTGAAGCTTTCTTT TRBV19 . . TRBJ1-1
CASSDSDSHFNYGYTF TGCGCCAGCAGTGACTCCGACAGTCACTTTAACTATGGCTACACCTTC TRBV10-2 once . TRBJ1-2
CASSLKVNQPQHF TGTGCCAGCAGTTTAAAGGTCAATCAGCCCCAGCATTTT TRBV27 . . TRBJ1-5
CASISVGGPADTQYF TGCGCCAGCATTAGTGTGGGAGGGCCTGCAGATACGCAGTATTTT TRBV10-2 once TRBD2 TRBJ2-3
CASSYGQGPGLVQPQHF TGTGCCAGCAGTTACGGACAGGGGCCGGGATTAGTGCAGCCCCAGCATTTT TRBV7-8 . TRBD1 TRBJ1-5
CAWSEGASNQPQHF TGTGCCTGGAGTGAGGGGGCCAGCAATCAGCCCCAGCATTTT TRBV30 . TRBD1 TRBJ1-5
CASSPEGVSYNQPQHF TGTGCCAGCAGCCCCGAGGGGGTCAGTTACAATCAGCCCCAGCATTTT TRBV5-5 once . TRBJ1-5
CASSELGITGEQFF TGCGCCAGCAGTGAGTTGGGCATAACGGGTGAGCAGTTCTTC TRBV10-1 . . TRBJ2-1
CASGQGYQPQHF TGTGCCAGTGGCCAGGGGTATCAGCCCCAGCATTTT TRBV19 . . TRBJ1-5
CASTQGAGGVYEQYF TGTGCCAGCACCCAGGGGGCAGGCGGGGTGTACGAGCAGTACTTC TRBV11-2 . TRBD1 TRBJ2-7
CSVELFSSGTYNEQFF TGCAGCGTTGAGCTCTTTTCTAGCGGTACTTACAATGAGCAGTTCTTC TRBV29-1 . TRBD2 TRBJ2-1
CASDAGTENNEQFF TGTGCCAGTGATGCCGGGACAGAGAACAATGAGCAGTTCTTC TRBV19 . TRBD1 TRBJ2-1
CASSQEWPYEQYF TGCGCCAGCAGCCAGGAGTGGCCCTACGAGCAGTACTTC TRBV4-1 once . TRBJ2-7
CSGHHGTEAFF TGCAGCGGACACCACGGCACTGAAGCTTTCTTT TRBV29-1 . . TRBJ1-1
CASSPWGVYQPQHF TGTGCCAGCAGCCCCTGGGGGGTGTATCAGCCCCAGCATTTT TRBV5-6 . . TRBJ1-5
CASRPREGWQTQYF TGTGCCAGCAGGCCGAGGGAGGGGTGGCAGACCCAGTACTTC TRBV6-5 . TRBD2 TRBJ2-5
CASSKGLAGDNEQFF TGTGCCAGCAGCAAAGGACTAGCGGGAGACAATGAGCAGTTCTTC TRBV7-9 . TRBD2 TRBJ2-1
CASSLKGGTSGYEQYF TGTGCCAGCAGTTTAAAGGGGGGGACTAGCGGTTACGAGCAGTACTTC TRBV27 . TRBD2 TRBJ2-7
CASRGSNGYNEQFF TGCGCCAGCAGGGGAAGCAACGGGTACAATGAGCAGTTCTTC TRBV4-1 . . TRBJ2-1
CASSLGQGSNQPQHF TGTGCCAGCAGCTTGGGACAGGGGAGCAATCAGCCCCAGCATTTT TRBV5-5 . TRBD1 TRBJ1-5
CASSQGGSGLAGAGVFF TGCGCCAGCAGCCAAGGAGGCTCGGGACTAGCGGGAGCAGGAGTCTTCTTC TRBV4-3 . TRBD2 TRBJ2-1
CATSRDKEGGNEQFF TGTGCCACCAGCAGAGATAAAGAGGGAGGGAATGAGCAGTTCTTC TRBV15 . TRBD2 TRBJ2-1
CSVEGGNGTSTDTQYF TGCAGCGTTGAAGGCGGGAATGGGACTAGCACAGATACGCAGTATTTT TRBV29-1 . . TRBJ2-3
CASSSWDSLAKNIQYF TGTGCCAGCAGCTCCTGGGACAGTCTAGCCAAAAACATTCAGTACTTC TRBV7-4 . TRBD1 TRBJ2-4
CASRSHSSYEQYF TGTGCCAGCAGGTCACATAGCTCCTACGAGCAGTACTTC TRBV5-4 . . TRBJ2-7
CASRGGTGQDEQFF TGTGCCAGCAGAGGGGGCACGGGCCAAGATGAGCAGTTCTTC TRBV9 . TRBD1 TRBJ2-1
CASSSGISSYNEQFF TGTGCCAGTAGTTCGGGGATTAGCTCCTACAATGAGCAGTTCTTC TRBV19 . . TRBJ2-1
CSAPGTSGRAGNEQFF TGCAGCGCCCCCGGGACTAGCGGGAGGGCCGGAAATGAGCAGTTCTTC TRBV29-1 . TRBD2 TRBJ2-1